The clone carrying this T cell receptor beta chain has ten or more counts. What it recognizes is unknown. The data were obtained in a study of T cells after yellow fever vaccination. Study overall: Fractions of low cell number were prepared using SMART-Seq v4 Ultra Low Input. Whole-study results and caveats: Reappearance after the booster was observed for most primary-vaccination clones (roughly 96% CD4, around 90% CD8). A secondary response was less intense yet reached its peak sooner, at day 5 versus 15.

V lost 0 bases and J 5 bases, leaving 10 bases between the germline ends. The CDR3 has 14 amino acids. For TCR, cDNA came from 5'RACE template switching, which added a universal primer site and UMIs. MiXCR was run by TCRdb on the 5' RACE reads, yielding one entry per CDR3 protein. The data contain tens of thousands of distinct CDR3 sequences, approximately 7% of them singletons. Sequenced here: CD8+ T cells sorted from PBMCs, sampled around 45 days after the first yellow fever vaccination. This chain connects TRBV12-3 or TRBV12-4 to TRBJ2-5; D gene ambiguous. The sequence was collected from a young man who received the YFV17D yellow fever vaccine. The CDR3 DNA reads TGTGCCAGCAGTTTAGCACGAAATAGGGAGACCCAGTACTTC. Translating it yields CASSLARNRETQYF.